The T cell receptor (beta chain) described here comes from a study of blood T cell repertoires in COVID-19. Study-level background: Spain, Italy and the United States supplied samples that represented acute and convalescent COVID-19. PBMCs, B-cell-depleted T cells, or T cells were the source of the cDNA or gDNA that made up the material.

Per the original methods: For nucleated cells, counts were estimated from reference gene primer amplification. This table comes from immunoSEQ multiplex PCR, and its TCRdb copy is limited to in-frame clones, with some not included. The DNA was the basis for D and trimming; V, J and clone size are from that table. The sample contains tens of thousands of clones, around 90% of which appear only once. With V trimmed by 4 bases and J by 2 bases, 5 bases remained unmatched. The germline V gene encodes CDR1 KGHSH and CDR2 LQKENI. There are 15 residues in the CDR3. V gene TRBV18 combines with J gene TRBJ2-7, with 10 bases lining up with TRBD1. This clonotype originated in a human donor in a cohort sampled during active COVID-19. The sequenced material came from peripheral blood. CDR3 protein: CASSLGQGVPYEQYF. DNA for the CDR3: TGTGCCAGCTCACTCGGACAGGGGGTCCCCTACGAGCAGTACTTC.